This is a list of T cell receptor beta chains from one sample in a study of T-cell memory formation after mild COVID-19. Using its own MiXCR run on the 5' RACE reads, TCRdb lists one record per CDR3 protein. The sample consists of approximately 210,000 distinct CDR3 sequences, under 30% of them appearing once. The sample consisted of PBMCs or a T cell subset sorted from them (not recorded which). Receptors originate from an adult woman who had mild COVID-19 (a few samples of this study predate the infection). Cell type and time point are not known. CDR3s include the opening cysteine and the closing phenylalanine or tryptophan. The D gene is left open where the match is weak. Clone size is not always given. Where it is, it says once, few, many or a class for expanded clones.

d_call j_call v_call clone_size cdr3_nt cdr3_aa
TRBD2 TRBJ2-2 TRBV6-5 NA TGTGCCAGCAGCCCCGGGGTAGCGGGATCCTACACCGGGGAGCTGTTTTTT CASSPGVAGSYTGELFF
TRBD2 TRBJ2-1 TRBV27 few TGTGCCAGCAGTTTGCCAGCTGGGGGGGACAATGAGCAGTTCTTC CASSLPAGGDNEQFF
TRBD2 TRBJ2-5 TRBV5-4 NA TGTGCCAGCAGCGTCGGACTAGCGGGAGTGAGAAAGACCCAGTACTTC CASSVGLAGVRKTQYF
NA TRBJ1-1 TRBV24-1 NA TGTGCCACCAGTGATTTGAGCGACACTGAAGCTTTCTTT CATSDLSDTEAFF
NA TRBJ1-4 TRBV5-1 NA TGCGCCAGCACCCTGGGCGGGCAGGGGCCGGAAAAACTGTTTTTT CASTLGGQGPEKLFF
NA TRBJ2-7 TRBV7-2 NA TGTGCCAGCAGCCTGCGCCGGGCAGGGCTGGGCGAGCAGTACTTC CASSLRRAGLGEQYF
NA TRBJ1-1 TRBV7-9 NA TGTGCCAGCAGCTTAGTGGGTCTTCCTGAAGCTTTCTTT CASSLVGLPEAFF
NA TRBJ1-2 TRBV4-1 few TGCGCCAGCAGTCCGCTAGTGGCTGGAGATCATGGTGGCTACACCTTC CASSPLVAGDHGGYTF
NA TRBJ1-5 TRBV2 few TGTGCCAGCAGTGCATCCCCTGCGGGGGTACGCAATCAGCCCCAGCATTTT CASSASPAGVRNQPQHF
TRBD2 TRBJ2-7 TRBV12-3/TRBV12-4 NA TGTGCCAGCAGGGGGACTAGCGAATACGAGCAGTACTTC CASRGTSEYEQYF
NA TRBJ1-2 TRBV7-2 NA TGTGCCAGCAGCCGAGGCGGGGGTCAGGGCTATGGCTACACCTTC CASSRGGGQGYGYTF
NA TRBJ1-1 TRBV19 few TGTGCCAGTAGTATCCGCTGGACTATAGGAAGGTTCGGAGCTTTCTTT CASSIRWTIGRFGAFF
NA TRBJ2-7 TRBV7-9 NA TGTGCCAGCAGCCCCAGCTGGGACAATCGGAACGAGCAGTACTTC CASSPSWDNRNEQYF
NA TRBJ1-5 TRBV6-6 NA TGTGCCAGCAGTTACCCAGGGAGGAACCAGCCCCAGCATTTT CASSYPGRNQPQHF
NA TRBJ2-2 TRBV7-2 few TGTGCCAGCAGCTTAGCCCTCATATCCCTGATCACCGGGGAGCTGTTTTTT CASSLALISLITGELFF
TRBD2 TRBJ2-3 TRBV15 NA TGTGCCACCAGCAGGGATGAACCGGGACTAGCGGATATAGATACGCAGTATTTT CATSRDEPGLADIDTQYF
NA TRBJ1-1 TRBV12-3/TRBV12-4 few TGTGCCAGCAGTTTAGCGCCGTGGGGCACTGAAGCTTTCTTT CASSLAPWGTEAFF
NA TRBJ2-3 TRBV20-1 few TGCAGTGCTACTAGCACAGATACGCAGTATTTT CSATSTDTQYF
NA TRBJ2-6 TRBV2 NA TGTGCCAGCAGCCTCGACGGGCCCTCTGGGGCCAACGTCCTGACTTTC CASSLDGPSGANVLTF
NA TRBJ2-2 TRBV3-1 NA TGTGCCAGCAGCCAGGTCCGGTCGACCGGGGAGCTGTTTTTT CASSQVRSTGELFF
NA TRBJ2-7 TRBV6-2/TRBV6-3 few TGTGCCAGCAGTTACCAAGCGGTGGGGATCTCCGAGCAGTACTTC CASSYQAVGISEQYF
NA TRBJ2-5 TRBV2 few TGTGCCAGCAGTGAAGGGCAGCAAGAGACCCAGTACTTC CASSEGQQETQYF
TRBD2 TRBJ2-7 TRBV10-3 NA TGTGCCATCAGTGACACAGGACTAGCGAGGGACGAGCAGTACTTC CAISDTGLARDEQYF
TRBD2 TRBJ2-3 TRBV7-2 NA TGTGCCAGCAGCTTGAACCCGGTACTAGCGGGAGTCGCAGATACGCAGTATTTT CASSLNPVLAGVADTQYF
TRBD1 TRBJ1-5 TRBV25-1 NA TGTGCCAGCAGTGGGGGGGACAGTACTTATCAGCCCCAGCATTTT CASSGGDSTYQPQHF
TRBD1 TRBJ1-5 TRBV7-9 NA TGTGCCAGCGGAACAGGGGGCAATCAGCCCCAGCATTTT CASGTGGNQPQHF
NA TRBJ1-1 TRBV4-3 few TGCGCCAGCAGCCAAGATCCGCCGGTCGGCAGTTCTAACACTGAAGCTTTCTTT CASSQDPPVGSSNTEAFF
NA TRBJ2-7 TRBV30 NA TGTGCCTGGAGTACGACTGGACCCTACGAGCAGTACTTC CAWSTTGPYEQYF
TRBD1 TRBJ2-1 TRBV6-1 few TGTGCCAGCAGGACAGGGGGCGGGGAGCAGTTCTTC CASRTGGGEQFF
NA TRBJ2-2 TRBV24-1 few TGTGCCACCAGCCAGGCCAACACCGGGGAGCTGTTTTTT CATSQANTGELFF
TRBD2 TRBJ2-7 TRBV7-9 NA TGTGCCAGCAGCTTAGCGGACGGCGGGGGGAGCTCCTACGAGCAGTACTTC CASSLADGGGSSYEQYF
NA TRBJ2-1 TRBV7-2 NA TGTGCCAGCAGCTTACGCGGACAGACCTACAATGAGCAGTTCTTC CASSLRGQTYNEQFF
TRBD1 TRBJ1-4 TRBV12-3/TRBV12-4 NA TGTGCCAGCAGAGGCGCGGGACAGGGCGGTGAAAAACTGTTTTTT CASRGAGQGGEKLFF
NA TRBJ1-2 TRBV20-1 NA TGCAGTGCTCCTTCCCGGGGGGACCGGTACGGGGGCTACACCTTC CSAPSRGDRYGGYTF
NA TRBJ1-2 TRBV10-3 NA TGTGCCATCAGTGGGGAGGTCGACTATGGCTACACCTTC CAISGEVDYGYTF
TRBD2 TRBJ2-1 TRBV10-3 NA TGTGCCATCGGACTAGCGGGAGATAGGGGGAATGAGCAGTTCTTC CAIGLAGDRGNEQFF
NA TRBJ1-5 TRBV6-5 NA TGTGCCAGCAGTTACTCCCGGTTGAGTCAGCCCCAGCATTTT CASSYSRLSQPQHF
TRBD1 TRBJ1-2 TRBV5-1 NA TGCGCCAGCAGCTTGGACAGGGGTTTTGACTATGGCTACACCTTC CASSLDRGFDYGYTF
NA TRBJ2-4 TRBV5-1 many TGCGCCAGCAGCTTGTATTTGTCGGAAAACATTCAGTACTTC CASSLYLSENIQYF
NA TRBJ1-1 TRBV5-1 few TGCGCCAGCAGCTTCGGAGGGGGTGATTTCGAGGGAGCTTTCTTT CASSFGGGDFEGAFF
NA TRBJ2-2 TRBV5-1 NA TGCGCCAGCGTACTACAGGCCTCGGGCACCGGGGAGCTGTTTTTT CASVLQASGTGELFF
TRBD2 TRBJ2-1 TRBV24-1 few TGTGCCACCAGTGAACGACTAGCGGGAGGCAATGAGCAGTTCTTC CATSERLAGGNEQFF
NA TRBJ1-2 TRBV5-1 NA TGCGCCAGCAGCTCAGGGGCCACTAACTATGGCTACACCTTC CASSSGATNYGYTF
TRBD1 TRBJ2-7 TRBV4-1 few TGCGCCAGCAGCCAAGTGCTCCCAGGGGGTCTTTACGAGCAGTACTTC CASSQVLPGGLYEQYF
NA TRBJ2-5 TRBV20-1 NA TGCAGTGCTAGAGTAGAAGTCCAAGAGACCCAGTACTTC CSARVEVQETQYF
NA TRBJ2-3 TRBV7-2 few TGTGCCAGCAGCCCCCCGGGGAAGGGGCCAGATACGCAGTATTTT CASSPPGKGPDTQYF
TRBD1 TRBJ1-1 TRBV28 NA TGTGCCAGCAGTTTAGAACAGGGGTGGACTGAAGCTTTCTTT CASSLEQGWTEAFF
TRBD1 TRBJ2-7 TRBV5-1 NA TGCGCCAGCAGCTTGGGACAGGGCCACTACGAGCAGTACTTC CASSLGQGHYEQYF
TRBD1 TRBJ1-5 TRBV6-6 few TGTGCCAGCAGTTACTCGACCCGGACAGGGGAGGGCCAGCCCCAGCATTTT CASSYSTRTGEGQPQHF
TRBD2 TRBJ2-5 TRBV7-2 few TGTGCCAGCAGCTCCGGGACTAGCGGGAGTAGAAAGACCCAGTACTTC CASSSGTSGSRKTQYF
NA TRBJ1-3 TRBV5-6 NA TGTGCCAGCAGCTTCCGGGGGAGCTCTGGAAACACCATATATTTT CASSFRGSSGNTIYF
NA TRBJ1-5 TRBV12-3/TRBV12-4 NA TGTGCCAGCAGCTTCGGGGCGGATCAGCCCCAGCATTTT CASSFGADQPQHF
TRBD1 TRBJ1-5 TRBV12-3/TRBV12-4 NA TGTGCCAGCAGTTTTGGTGGACAGGGAAGCCAGCCCCAGCATTTT CASSFGGQGSQPQHF
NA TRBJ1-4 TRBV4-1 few TGCGCCAGCAGCCAAGATTGGATTGCAACTAATGAAAAACTGTTTTTT CASSQDWIATNEKLFF
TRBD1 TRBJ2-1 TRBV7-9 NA TGTGCCAGCAGCTTAGTCAGGGGGCTGTTGAATGAGCAGTTCTTC CASSLVRGLLNEQFF